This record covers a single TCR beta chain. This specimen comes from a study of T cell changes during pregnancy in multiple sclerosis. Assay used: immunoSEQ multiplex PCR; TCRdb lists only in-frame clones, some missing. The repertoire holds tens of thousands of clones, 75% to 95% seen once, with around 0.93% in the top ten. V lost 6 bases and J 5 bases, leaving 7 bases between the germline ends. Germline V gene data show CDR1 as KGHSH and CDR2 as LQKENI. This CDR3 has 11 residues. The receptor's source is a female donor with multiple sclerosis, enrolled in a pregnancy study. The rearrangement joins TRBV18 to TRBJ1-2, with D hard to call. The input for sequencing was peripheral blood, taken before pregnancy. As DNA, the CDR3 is TGTGCCAGCTCCTCGGGGTATGGCTACACCTTC. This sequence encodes CASSSGYGYTF.